Listed below are T cell receptor beta chains from one sample, sequenced in a study of shared clonotypes between healthy human individuals. Assay: immunoSEQ multiplex PCR; the TCRdb copy retains only in-frame clones and omits some. The sample has some 1,900,000 clones; approximately 94% are singletons. Sample: naive CD8+ T cells sorted from blood. Source of these receptors: a man between 18 and 29 years old in good health. CDR3s include the opening cysteine and the closing phenylalanine or tryptophan. Each record gives: J gene, V gene, CDR3 length, clone size, D gene, CDR3 protein, CDR3 DNA. A D gene is named only where the DNA matches it firmly. Clone sizes are given selectively: once, few, many, or a class where the clone is expanded.

J: TRBJ1-4
V: TRBV28
length: 15
size: -
D: -
CDR3: CASSPLLGDNEKLFF
DNA: TGTGCCAGCAGCCCGCTTCTTGGAGATAATGAAAAACTGTTTTTT

J: TRBJ1-2
V: TRBV6-5
length: 15
size: -
D: TRBD1
CDR3: CASSYGTGVWDGYTF
DNA: TGTGCCAGCAGTTACGGGACAGGGGTGTGGGATGGCTACACCTTC

J: TRBJ1-3
V: TRBV15
length: 14
size: -
D: TRBD1
CDR3: CATSAGGGGNTIYF
DNA: TGTGCCACCAGCGCAGGGGGAGGAGGAAACACCATATATTTT

J: TRBJ1-1
V: TRBV19
length: 12
size: -
D: -
CDR3: CATLGGNTEAFF
DNA: TGTGCCACCCTGGGGGGGAACACTGAAGCTTTCTTT

J: TRBJ2-2
V: TRBV7-2
length: 15
size: -
D: TRBD1
CDR3: CASSLQGAGTGELFF
DNA: TGTGCCAGCAGCTTACAGGGGGCGGGCACCGGGGAGCTGTTTTTT

J: TRBJ2-2
V: TRBV6-6
length: 15
size: -
D: -
CDR3: CASSQLGRLGGELFF
DNA: TGTGCCAGCAGTCAACTAGGGCGGCTTGGCGGGGAGCTGTTTTTT

J: TRBJ2-2
V: TRBV5-4
length: 16
size: -
D: TRBD2
CDR3: CASSLGPGLGSGELFF
DNA: TGTGCCAGCAGCTTGGGCCCGGGACTAGGTTCCGGGGAGCTGTTTTTT

J: TRBJ1-2
V: TRBV9
length: 13
size: -
D: -
CDR3: CASSVARDYGYTF
DNA: TGTGCCAGCAGCGTAGCGCGTGACTATGGCTACACCTTC

J: TRBJ2-3
V: TRBV6-5
length: 16
size: -
D: -
CDR3: CASSYFGGPSTDTQYF
DNA: TGTGCCAGCAGTTACTTCGGGGGCCCCAGCACAGATACGCAGTATTTT

J: TRBJ2-1
V: TRBV11-2
length: 11
size: once
D: TRBD1
CDR3: CASSHRGEQFF
DNA: TGTGCCAGCAGCCACAGGGGTGAGCAGTTCTTC

J: TRBJ1-2
V: TRBV27
length: 14
size: -
D: TRBD1
CDR3: CASSPGQGGSGYTF
DNA: TGTGCCAGCAGTCCGGGACAGGGAGGCAGTGGCTACACCTTC

J: TRBJ1-2
V: TRBV13
length: 13
size: -
D: TRBD1
CDR3: CASSHSTGGGYTF
DNA: TGTGCCAGCAGCCATTCTACAGGGGGAGGCTACACCTTC

J: TRBJ2-1
V: TRBV4-3
length: 13
size: -
D: -
CDR3: CASSQDLRNEQFF
DNA: TGCGCCAGCAGCCAAGATCTGAGAAATGAGCAGTTCTTC

J: TRBJ2-7
V: TRBV11-2
length: 14
size: -
D: -
CDR3: CASSFGTGLYEQYF
DNA: TGTGCCAGCAGCTTCGGGACGGGCCTCTACGAGCAGTACTTC

J: TRBJ2-7
V: TRBV9
length: 13
size: once
D: TRBD2
CDR3: CASSPLREDEQYF
DNA: TGTGCCAGCAGCCCCCTCCGGGAGGACGAGCAGTACTTC

J: TRBJ1-3
V: TRBV5-1
length: 16
size: -
D: TRBD1
CDR3: CASSLEPAGTGDTIYF
DNA: TGCGCCAGCAGCTTGGAACCCGCCGGGACAGGCGACACCATATATTTT

J: TRBJ2-2
V: TRBV14
length: 15
size: -
D: TRBD2
CDR3: CASGDGGALAGELFF
DNA: TGTGCCAGCGGGGACGGGGGGGCACTCGCCGGGGAGCTGTTTTTT

J: TRBJ2-3
V: TRBV6-1
length: 11
size: -
D: -
CDR3: CASRQEVFSYF
DNA: TGTGCCAGCAGGCAGGAGGTCTTTTCGTATTTT

J: TRBJ1-1
V: TRBV28
length: 15
size: -
D: -
CDR3: CASSPGPRLNTEAFF
DNA: TGTGCCAGCAGTCCAGGACCCCGACTGAACACTGAAGCTTTCTTT

J: TRBJ2-3
V: TRBV7-8
length: 14
size: -
D: TRBD2
CDR3: CASTSGGGTDTQYF
DNA: TGTGCCAGCACCTCCGGGGGGGGCACAGATACGCAGTATTTT

J: TRBJ2-2
V: TRBV7-9
length: 16
size: -
D: -
CDR3: CASRRGPWGNTGELFF
DNA: TGTGCCAGCAGGCGGGGACCCTGGGGGAACACCGGGGAGCTGTTTTTT

J: TRBJ2-2
V: TRBV29-1
length: 14
size: -
D: -
CDR3: CSVERGEGTGELFF
DNA: TGCAGCGTTGAACGGGGTGAGGGCACCGGGGAGCTGTTTTTT

J: TRBJ2-5
V: TRBV13
length: 15
size: -
D: -
CDR3: CASSSAGGIQETQYF
DNA: TGTGCCAGCAGCTCCGCCGGGGGCATCCAAGAGACCCAGTACTTC

J: TRBJ1-2
V: TRBV6-1
length: 14
size: few
D: -
CDR3: CASSGGGGNYGYTF
DNA: TGTGCCAGCAGTGGTGGGGGAGGGAACTATGGCTACACCTTC

J: TRBJ1-1
V: TRBV6-1
length: 14
size: few
D: -
CDR3: CASSEALLNTEAFF
DNA: TGTGCCAGCAGTGAAGCGCTTTTGAACACTGAAGCTTTCTTT

J: TRBJ1-1
V: TRBV27
length: 15
size: -
D: TRBD1
CDR3: CASSPRQGGNTEAFF
DNA: TGTGCCAGCAGTCCGAGACAGGGAGGAAACACTGAAGCTTTCTTT

J: TRBJ2-5
V: TRBV4-1
length: 12
size: once
D: -
CDR3: CASSGPWETQYF
DNA: TGCGCCAGCAGTGGCCCGTGGGAGACCCAGTACTTC

J: TRBJ2-1
V: TRBV6-5
length: 15
size: -
D: -
CDR3: CASSYGLGGGGEQFF
DNA: TGTGCCAGCAGTTACGGTCTAGGCGGAGGGGGAGAGCAGTTCTTC

J: TRBJ1-1
V: TRBV6-1
length: 15
size: -
D: -
CDR3: CASSEPSAGNTEAFF
DNA: TGTGCCAGCAGTGAACCCTCGGCGGGGAACACTGAAGCTTTCTTT

J: TRBJ2-3
V: TRBV5-1
length: 16
size: once
D: TRBD2
CDR3: CASSLAGLAGRDTQYF
DNA: TGCGCCAGCAGCTTGGCAGGGTTAGCGGGACGGGATACGCAGTATTTT

J: TRBJ2-2
V: TRBV9
length: 14
size: once
D: -
CDR3: CASSGLMNTGELFF
DNA: TGTGCCAGCAGCGGACTCATGAACACCGGGGAGCTGTTTTTT

J: TRBJ1-2
V: TRBV27
length: 16
size: -
D: TRBD1
CDR3: CASSSRQGFANYGYTF
DNA: TGTGCCAGCAGTTCAAGACAGGGTTTCGCGAACTATGGCTACACCTTC

J: TRBJ1-5
V: TRBV5-8
length: 14
size: -
D: -
CDR3: CASSLSGGNQPQHF
DNA: TGTGCCAGCAGCTTGAGCGGGGGCAATCAGCCCCAGCATTTT